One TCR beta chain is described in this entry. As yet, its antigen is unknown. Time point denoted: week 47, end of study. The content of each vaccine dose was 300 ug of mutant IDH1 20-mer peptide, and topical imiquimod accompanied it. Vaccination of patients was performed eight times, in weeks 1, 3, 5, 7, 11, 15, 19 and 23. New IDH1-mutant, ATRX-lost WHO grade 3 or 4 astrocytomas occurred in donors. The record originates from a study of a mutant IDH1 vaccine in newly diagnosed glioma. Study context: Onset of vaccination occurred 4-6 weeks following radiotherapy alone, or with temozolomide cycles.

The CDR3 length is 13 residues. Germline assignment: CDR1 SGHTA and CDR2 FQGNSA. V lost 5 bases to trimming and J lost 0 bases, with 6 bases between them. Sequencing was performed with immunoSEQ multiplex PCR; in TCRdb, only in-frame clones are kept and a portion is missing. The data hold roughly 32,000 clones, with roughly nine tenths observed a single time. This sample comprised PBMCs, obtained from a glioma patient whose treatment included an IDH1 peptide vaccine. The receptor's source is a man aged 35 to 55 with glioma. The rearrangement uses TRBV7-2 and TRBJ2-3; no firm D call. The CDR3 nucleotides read TGTGCCAGCAGCCCATCTAGCACAGATACGCAGTATTTT. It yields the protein CASSPSSTDTQYF.